The next 9 T cell receptor beta chains were all read from a single sample in a study of T cell responses to AZD1222 COVID-19 vaccine. Profiled with immunoSEQ multiplex PCR; TCRdb holds only in-frame clones, not every one. The repertoire holds about 170,000 clones, with 90% as singletons. Material: peripheral blood, obtained on day 0 of AZD1222 vaccination. These receptor sequences come from an adult in good health.

This clone was seen just once. This chain links TRBV25-1 with TRBJ1-2; D is unclear. Germline lookup yields CDR1 MGHDK and CDR2 SYGVNS. V was clipped by 3 bases and J by 4 bases, with 6 bases between them. CDR3 size: 12 residues. CDR3 DNA: TGTGCCAGCAGTGAGGGCGGCTATGGCTACACCTTC. It yields the protein CASSEGGYGYTF.

The V call is TRBV11-1, the J call TRBJ1-5; D is undetermined. The CDR3 is made up of 13 amino acids. The germline V and J ends were trimmed by 3 bases and 4 bases, with 7 bases remaining between them. Germline loops: CDR1 SGHAT, CDR2 FQDESV (reference sequence). The CDR3 region is CASSLGINQPQHF. DNA of the CDR3: TGTGCCAGCAGCTTGGGTATTAATCAGCCCCAGCATTTT.

The chain links TRBV6-5 to TRBJ2-2; a possible D gene is TRBD2 (6 bases). Trimming cost V 0 bases and J 8 bases, with 7 bases left between them. Germline V gene sequence: CDR1 MNHEY, CDR2 SVGAGI. This CDR3 region has 13 residues. The CDR3 here is CASSYSGRGELFF. The CDR3 DNA reads as TGTGCCAGCAGTTACTCGGGGAGGGGGGAGCTGTTTTTT.

This chain connects TRBV4-2 to TRBJ1-5; D gene uncertain. The germline CDR1 and CDR2 sequences are LGHNA and YNFKEQ. Trimming removed 0 bases from V and 7 bases from J, with 16 bases in between. The CDR3 has 16 residues. The CDR3 loop is CASSQDGAGSGQPQHF. CDR3 sequence (DNA): TGTGCCAGCAGCCAAGATGGAGCCGGATCCGGGCAGCCCCAGCATTTT.

The chain has TRBV4-3 and TRBJ1-1; no definite D call. Trimming stripped 0 bases from V and 4 bases from J, with 9 bases between. Per the germline V gene, CDR1 is LGHNA and CDR2 is YSLEER. The CDR3 covers 14 residues. CDR3 protein: CASSQDGTTTEAFF. The CDR3 DNA sequence: TGCGCCAGCAGCCAAGACGGAACAACCACTGAAGCTTTCTTT.

The rearrangement joins TRBV25-1 to TRBJ1-5; tentatively, D is TRBD1 (5 bases). The CDR3 covers 13 residues. The V gene's germline CDR1 is MGHDK and CDR2 SYGVNS. V was pared by 6 bases and J by 4 bases, with 10 bases between. CDR3 sequence (DNA): TGTGCCAGCAGGGGGGGAATAAATCAGCCCCAGCATTTT. It yields the protein CASRGGINQPQHF.

The V call is TRBV6-2 or TRBV6-3, the J call TRBJ2-1; 15 nucleotides align to TRBD2. The CDR3 consists of 17 residues. Germline V gene lookup returns CDR1 MNHEY and CDR2 SVGEGT. Trimming at V came to 4 bases and at J to 4 bases, leaving 5 bases not matched to a gene. CDR3 in amino acids: CASSWTSGGAGYNEQFF. Here the CDR3 DNA reads TGTGCCAGCAGTTGGACTAGCGGGGGGGCAGGGTACAATGAGCAGTTCTTC.

The J gene is TRBJ1-2, the V gene TRBV6-2 or TRBV6-3; D possibly corresponds to TRBD1 (5 bases). Germline V gene data show CDR1 as MNHEY and CDR2 as SVGEGT. The CDR3 has 12 amino acids. Trimming took 4 bases from V and 5 from J, leaving 8 bases between them. The chain's CDR3 is CASSSGTYGYTF. CDR3 coding DNA: TGTGCCAGCAGTTCTGGGACGTATGGCTACACCTTC.

The chain links TRBV6-6 to TRBJ1-2; unclear D gene. V lost 5 bases and J lost 4, with 8 bases in between. The CDR3 is 12 amino acids. From germline, CDR1 is MNHNY and CDR2 SVGAGI (reference sequence). The DNA for the CDR3 is TGTGCCAGCAGTCCGGGATCCTATGGCTACACCTTC. This sequence encodes CASSPGSYGYTF.